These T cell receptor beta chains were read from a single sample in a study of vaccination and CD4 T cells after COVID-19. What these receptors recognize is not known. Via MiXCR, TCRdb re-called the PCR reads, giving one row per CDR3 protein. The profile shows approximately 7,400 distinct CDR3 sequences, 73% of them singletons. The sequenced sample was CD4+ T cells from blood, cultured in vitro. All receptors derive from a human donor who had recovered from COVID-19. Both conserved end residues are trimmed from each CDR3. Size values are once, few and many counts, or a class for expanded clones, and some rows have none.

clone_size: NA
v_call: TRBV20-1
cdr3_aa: SAKTGTSGRGEQY

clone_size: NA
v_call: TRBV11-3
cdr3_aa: ASSSQGRIYNEQF

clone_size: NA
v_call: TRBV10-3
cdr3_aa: AISAMEGYT

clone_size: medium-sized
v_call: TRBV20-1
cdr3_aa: SARGIGEETQY

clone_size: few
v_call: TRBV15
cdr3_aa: ATSRQTSAFYNEQF

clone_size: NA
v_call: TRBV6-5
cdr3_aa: ASSYRGEAF

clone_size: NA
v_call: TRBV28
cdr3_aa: ASSSPGQGIGTPLH

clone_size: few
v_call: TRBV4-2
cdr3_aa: ASSQEGGQSLYGYT

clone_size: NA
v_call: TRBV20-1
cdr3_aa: SARAGTVNTEAF

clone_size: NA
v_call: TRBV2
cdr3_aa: ASSGTTEINSPLH

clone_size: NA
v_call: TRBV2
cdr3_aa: ASFLDANTEAF

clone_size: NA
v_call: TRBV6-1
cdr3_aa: ASRAQEYSNQPQH